These T cell receptor beta chains were read from a single sample in a study of T-cell memory formation after mild COVID-19. TCRdb re-derived calls from the 5' RACE reads in MiXCR, one entry per CDR3 protein. The sample contains almost 250,000 distinct CDR3 sequences, 15% to 17% of which appear only once. Sequenced input: PBMCs or a T cell subset sorted from them (not recorded which). Source of these receptors: an adult woman who had mild COVID-19 (a few samples of this study predate the infection). Cell type and time point are not known. Both conserved end residues are part of each CDR3. A D gene is named only where the DNA matches it firmly. Some rows have no size entry. The others give once, few or many, or a class for an expanded clone.

>TRBJ2-2|TRBV12-3/TRBV12-4|NA|few
TGTGCCAGCAGTTTCGGACAAGGGAACACCGGGGAGCTGTTTTTT
CASSFGQGNTGELFF
>TRBJ1-6|TRBV12-3/TRBV12-4|NA|NA
TGTGCCAGCAGTTACCCGGGAGCTCCCCTCCACTTT
CASSYPGAPLHF
>TRBJ1-5|TRBV24-1|TRBD1|NA
TGTGCCACCAGTGAAACAGGGGTCAATCAGCCCCAGCATTTT
CATSETGVNQPQHF
>TRBJ1-5|TRBV5-1|NA|few
TGCGCCAGCAGCTTGGAAGGGGGAGGGAATCAGCCCCAGCATTTT
CASSLEGGGNQPQHF
>TRBJ1-2|TRBV5-1|TRBD1|NA
TGCGCCAGCAGCCTGGGGACAGGAGACACCTATGGCTACACCTTC
CASSLGTGDTYGYTF
>TRBJ1-5|TRBV6-6|TRBD1|NA
TGTGCCAGCAAGCAGGGGGCGAGCAATCAGCCCCAGCATTTT
CASKQGASNQPQHF
>TRBJ2-7|TRBV4-3|NA|few
TGCGCCAGCAGCCAAGATTGGGGGAGTCCCCCCTACGAGCAGTACTTC
CASSQDWGSPPYEQYF
>TRBJ2-3|TRBV12-3/TRBV12-4|TRBD2|NA
TGTGCCAGCAGTTTAGCGCAACCGGGACTAGCGGGGAACACAGATACGCAGTATTTT
CASSLAQPGLAGNTDTQYF
>TRBJ1-2|TRBV27|NA|NA
TGTGCCAGCAGTTCCCCGGGGCCTCCCTATGGCTACACCTTC
CASSSPGPPYGYTF
>TRBJ1-2|TRBV12-3/TRBV12-4|TRBD1|many
TGTGCCAGCATCCTCTGGGGGACAGGTTATGGCTACACCTTC
CASILWGTGYGYTF
>TRBJ2-5|TRBV12-3/TRBV12-4|TRBD1|once
TGTGCCAGCAGATCGACAGGGCGGTGGGAAGAGACCCAGTACTTC
CASRSTGRWEETQYF
>TRBJ1-1|TRBV7-9|TRBD1|few
TGTGCCAGCAGCCCGTGGGACAGGGGGCGAAACACTGAAGCTTTCTTT
CASSPWDRGRNTEAFF
>TRBJ2-1|TRBV19|TRBD2|NA
TGTGCCAGTAGGGGTGGGAGCGGGAGAGGTTATGAGCAGTTCTTC
CASRGGSGRGYEQFF
>TRBJ1-6|TRBV7-9|TRBD1|few
TGTGCCAGCAGCTTGCCTGACAGGGTTGATTCACCCCTCCACTTT
CASSLPDRVDSPLHF
>TRBJ2-3|TRBV29-1|NA|NA
TGCAGCGTTGTGCAGGGCACAGATACGCAGTATTTT
CSVVQGTDTQYF
>TRBJ1-4|TRBV7-9|TRBD1|NA
TGTGCCAGCAGCGGCTACAGGGGGCGCGGGGATGAAAAACTGTTTTTT
CASSGYRGRGDEKLFF
>TRBJ1-5|TRBV12-3/TRBV12-4|TRBD1|many
TGTGCCAGCAGTTTGGACAGGGGTAATCAGCCCCAGCATTTT
CASSLDRGNQPQHF
>TRBJ2-7|TRBV20-1|NA|NA
TGCAGTGCCGGAACAGGGAACCCGCACTACGAGCAGTACTTC
CSAGTGNPHYEQYF
>TRBJ2-7|TRBV5-1|TRBD2|NA
TGCGCCAGCAGCTTAGCGGGAGCGGGCTACGAGCAGTACTTC
CASSLAGAGYEQYF
>TRBJ2-1|TRBV5-1|NA|many
TGCGCCAGCAGCTGGGTCGGCTACAATGAGCAGTTCTTC
CASSWVGYNEQFF
>TRBJ2-1|TRBV4-3|NA|few
TGCGCCAGCAGCCACCGGGACACCAAGACGAGAGAGGCAGTCTTC
CASSHRDTKTREAVF
>TRBJ2-3|TRBV5-1|TRBD2|many
TGCGCCAGCAGCTTCGTCCGCGGGGGGAGCGATACGCAGTATTTT
CASSFVRGGSDTQYF
>TRBJ1-4|TRBV15|NA|few
TGTGCCACCCGATGGCGGGGGAAAGAGGAAAAACTGTTTTTT
CATRWRGKEEKLFF
>TRBJ1-2|TRBV2|NA|once
TGTGCCAGCAGAGAGTCCTATGGCTACACCTTC
CASRESYGYTF
>TRBJ2-5|TRBV7-7|NA|few
TGTGCTAGCAGCCCCGGGCCCCACGCACAAGAGACCCAGTACTTC
CASSPGPHAQETQYF
>TRBJ2-6|TRBV18|NA|few
TGTGCCAGCTCACCACCAGGGGGCTCTGGGGCCAACGTCCTGACTTTC
CASSPPGGSGANVLTF
>TRBJ2-7|TRBV7-2|TRBD1|NA
TGTGCCAGCAGCCTGGACAGGGGGGCCTACGAGCAGTACTTC
CASSLDRGAYEQYF
>TRBJ2-3|TRBV9|TRBD1|few
TGTGCCAGCAGCGTAGGTCCGGGACAGGGGGTAGATACGCAGTATTTT
CASSVGPGQGVDTQYF
>TRBJ1-4|TRBV6-5|NA|NA
TGTGCCAGCAGGACCAGGGCTGAAAAACTGTTTTTT
CASRTRAEKLFF
>TRBJ1-2|TRBV2|NA|NA
TGTGCCAGCAGTGAACAGGGTGGCGGCGGCTACACCTTC
CASSEQGGGGYTF
>TRBJ1-4|TRBV4-1|NA|few
TGCGCCAGCAGCCAGGGCCCCGGGCCGGGGCGTGAAAAACTGTTTTTT
CASSQGPGPGREKLFF
>TRBJ2-7|TRBV4-3|TRBD1|NA
TGCGCCAGCAGCCCAGGGGGCGACAGCTACGAGCAGTACTTC
CASSPGGDSYEQYF
>TRBJ2-6|TRBV4-2|TRBD1|NA
TGTGCCAGCAGCCAAGAGAGACAGGGGGTATATGGGGCCAACGTCCTGACTTTC
CASSQERQGVYGANVLTF
>TRBJ1-2|TRBV19|TRBD1|NA
TGTGCCAGTAGTATAATAGGGACAGCTTATGGCTACACCTTC
CASSIIGTAYGYTF
>TRBJ2-6|TRBV27|NA|NA
TGTGCCAGCAGCCCAGGGCTAAGTGGGGCCAACGTCCTGACTTTC
CASSPGLSGANVLTF
>TRBJ1-4|TRBV29-1|TRBD1|NA
TGCAGCGTGGACAGGGGTGAAAAACTGTTTTTT
CSVDRGEKLFF
>TRBJ2-7|TRBV7-2|NA|few
TGTGCCAGCAGCTCTACAGGACAGACCTACGAGCAGTACTTC
CASSSTGQTYEQYF
>TRBJ2-3|TRBV30|NA|few
TGTGCCTGGACCCCGGGAGCGGGAGATACGCAGTATTTT
CAWTPGAGDTQYF
>TRBJ2-1|TRBV21-1|NA|NA
TGTGCCAGCAGCACGTACCGGGACAGGGCCTACAATGAGCAGTTCTTC
CASSTYRDRAYNEQFF
>TRBJ1-3|TRBV12-3/TRBV12-4|NA|few
TGTGCCAGCACCCTAGGGATTTCTGGAAACACCATATATTTT
CASTLGISGNTIYF
>TRBJ2-1|TRBV30|TRBD2|few
TGTGCCTGGAGTCTCGGGACTAGCGGGAGGAATGAGCAGTTCTTC
CAWSLGTSGRNEQFF
>TRBJ2-5|TRBV5-6|NA|few
TGTGCCAGCAGCTCACCCGCGGGACACTTTGAGACCCAGTACTTC
CASSSPAGHFETQYF
>TRBJ2-4|TRBV6-2/TRBV6-3|NA|many
TGTGCCAGCAGTTTCCCGGGGAACATTCAGTACTTC
CASSFPGNIQYF
>TRBJ2-1|TRBV9|NA|once
TGTGCCAGCAGCGTAGCTGGGGGACCTAGTTACAATGAGCAGTTCTTC
CASSVAGGPSYNEQFF
>TRBJ1-1|TRBV29-1|NA|once
TGCAGCGTACAAGTCCTGGGAAGGAACACTGAAGCTTTCTTT
CSVQVLGRNTEAFF
>TRBJ1-5|TRBV12-3/TRBV12-4|TRBD1|NA
TGTGCCAGCAGGCCGGGACAGAGTTATCAGCCCCAGCATTTT
CASRPGQSYQPQHF
>TRBJ1-2|TRBV9|NA|NA
TGTGCCAGCAGCTCACAGCAAAATGGCTACACCTTC
CASSSQQNGYTF
>TRBJ2-5|TRBV24-1|NA|NA
TGTGCCACCAGTGCCCCAGGGGAGACCCAGTACTTC
CATSAPGETQYF
>TRBJ1-2|TRBV27|NA|NA
TGTGCCAGCAGTTTTGCGGGGGTTCGCGATGGCTACACCTTC
CASSFAGVRDGYTF
>TRBJ1-1|TRBV6-5|NA|NA
TGTGCCAGCAGCCCCGGGGGGAAAGACACTGAAGCTTTCTTT
CASSPGGKDTEAFF
>TRBJ1-1|TRBV2|TRBD1|few
TGTGCCAGCAGGGGGACAGGGAACACTGAAGCTTTCTTT
CASRGTGNTEAFF
>TRBJ2-7|TRBV11-1|NA|NA
TGTGCCAGCAGCTTAGAACGGACGGCAGTAACCTACGAGCAGTACTTC
CASSLERTAVTYEQYF